The entry below describes one TCR beta chain. This specimen belongs to a study of blood T cell repertoires in COVID-19. Study context: Italy, Spain and the United States were the sources of the convalescent and acute COVID-19 samples. T cells, B-cell-depleted T cells, or PBMCs provided the cDNA or gDNA that served as material.

This CDR3 spans 14 amino acids. Trimming took off 3 bases at V and 0 bases at J, with 8 bases between the two ends. The germline V gene encodes CDR1 LNHDA and CDR2 SQIVND (reference sequence). Original data processing: Scientists estimated how many nucleated cells there were by amplifying reference gene primers. Assay used: immunoSEQ multiplex PCR; TCRdb lists only in-frame clones, some missing. Clonal size and the V and J genes are those of that table, whereas D and trimming came from the DNA. The data hold some 420,000 clones, with approximately 92% observed a single time. The chain is built from TRBV19 and TRBJ1-2; unclear D gene. The source material was PBMCs or T cells enriched from blood (not recorded which). This TCR derives from a man aged 30-40 years who had recovered from COVID-19. The CDR3 reads CASSIPGTNYGYTF. DNA of the CDR3: TGTGCCAGTAGTATTCCGGGGACTAACTATGGCTACACCTTC.